These 15 T cell receptor beta chains came from one sample sequenced in a study of glioma-infiltrating T cells listed by TCRdb under 2016. This sample was sequenced with an Illumina MiSeq. The iRepertoire nested amplicon-rescue multiplex PCR (arm-PCR) platform was used to amplify TCR alpha and beta CDR3 regions from RNA. TCRdb reprocessing: public reads trimmed at Q25 with fastp, clones called with MiXCR, in-frame beta chains kept. CDR3 protein duplicates are merged, each entry listing the most common genes and DNA. The table for this sample lists 160,000 or so distinct CDR3 sequences; over 40% of them were counted only once. Around 4.9% of the sample is in the top ten clones. Sequences were obtained from glioma tissue, nonneoplastic brain tissue, or PBMCs (not recorded which). The receptors stem from a human donor with low-grade glioma or glioblastoma, undergoing nonglioma brain surgery, or in good health (not recorded which).

With respect to this clonotype: At one boundary the junction diverges from the germline segment, which might be a read error. The CDR3 DNA is TGCAGTGCTATTCAGTCGGTGGGCCTAGAGACCCAGAACTTC. It codes for CSAIQSVGLETQNF. V and J are TRBV20-1 and TRBJ2-5; no firm D call. This CDR3 has 14 amino acids. The germline V gene has CDR1 DFQATT and CDR2 SNEGSKA (reference sequence).

V is TRBV12-3 or TRBV12-4 and J is TRBJ2-2; 9 positions match TRBD2. The V and J ends lost 6 bases and 1 base, in that order; junction bases with no gene match: 6. There are 16 residues in the CDR3. The CDR3: CASSPTSGQNTGELFF. CDR3 nucleotides: TGTGCCAGCAGCCCCACTAGCGGGCAGAACACCGGGGAGCTGTTTTTT.

The table lists this clonotype with a few counts. The V gene is TRBV7-9, the J gene TRBJ2-1; 12 bases line up with TRBD2. The CDR3 has 15 residues. Germline values: CDR1 SEHNR, CDR2 FQNEAQ (reference sequence). With V trimmed by 6 bases and J by 6 bases, 6 bases remained unmatched. The CDR3 loop reads CASRQLAGGLNEQFF. The CDR3 nucleotides read TGTGCCAGCAGACAACTAGCGGGAGGCCTCAATGAGCAGTTCTTC. The whole variable domain, remainder taken from reference TRBV7-9 and TRBJ2-1, is DTGVSQNPRHKITKRGQNVTFRCDPISEHNRLYWYRQTLGQGPEFLTYFQNEAQLEKSRLLSDRFSAERPKGSFSTLEIQRTEQGDSAMYLCASRQLAGGLNEQFFGPGTRLTVL.

This clonotype was seen a handful of times. The chain recombines TRBV9 with TRBJ1-1; D might be TRBD1 (5 bases). Germline CDR1 is SGDLS and CDR2 is YYNGEE. Trimming left V 1 base short and J 3 bases short, with 10 bases between. The CDR3 loop spans 14 amino acids. CDR3 region: CASSVRGVDTEAFF. The CDR3 DNA sequence: TGTGCCAGCAGCGTACGGGGGGTCGACACTGAAGCTTTCTTT.

The rearrangement uses TRBV28 and TRBJ1-1; D not resolved. The CDR3 consists of 12 residues. V was cut by 10 bases and J by 1 base, with 10 bases left in between. The germline CDR1 and CDR2 sequences are MDHEN and SYDVKM. The CDR3 protein is CAKATANTEAFF. CDR3 nucleotides: TGTGCCAAGGCGACGGCGAACACTGAAGCTTTCTTT.

With respect to this clonotype: The germline gene is not matched at one end of the junction; a read error may be the cause. V is TRBV6-6 and J is TRBJ1-6; D is possibly TRBD1 (5 bases). Germline CDR1 is MNHNY and CDR2 is SVGAGI (reference sequence). The CDR3 covers 13 residues. The DNA for the CDR3 is TGTGCCAGCAGTGACGACAGCAATTCACCCCACCACTTC. Its translation: CASSDDSNSPHHF.

The rearrangement links TRBV2 to TRBJ2-6; D uncertain. Between the trimmed V and J ends, which lost 8 bases and 0 bases, there was a span of 8 bases. There are 14 residues in the CDR3. The germline gives CDR1 SNHLY, CDR2 FYNNEI. This chain's CDR3 is CASLAGSGANVLTF. CDR3 nucleotides: TGTGCCAGCCTGGCAGGCTCTGGGGCCAACGTCCTGACTTTC. The complete variable domain, with remaining parts taken from reference TRBV2 and TRBJ2-6, reads EPEVTQTPSHQVTQMGQEVILRCVPISNHLYFYWYRQILGQKVEFLVSFYNNEISEKSEIFDDQFSVERPDGSNFTLKIRSTKLEDSAMYFCASLAGSGANVLTFGAGSRLTVL.

This clonotype was seen at least ten times. The J gene is TRBJ1-2, the V gene TRBV27; 7 bases line up with TRBD1. Unmatched junction bases numbered 8, after V lost 8 bases and J lost 8 bases. Germline CDR1 MNHEY, CDR2 SMNVEV (reference sequence). CDR3 length: 12 residues. This CDR3 is CASGKQGRGYTF. DNA of the CDR3: TGTGCCAGCGGAAAACAGGGGAGAGGCTACACCTTC.

Regarding this clonotype: This may be a read error: a much more frequent sequence differs by one nucleotide. The chain uses TRBV11-1 and TRBJ1-1, with D possibly matching TRBD1 (6 bases). Germline V gene data show CDR1 as SGHAT and CDR2 as FQDESV (reference sequence). The CDR3 has 15 residues. Here the CDR3 DNA reads TGTGCCAGCAGCCAGGACAGCAATATGAAAACTGAAGCTTTCTTT. Its translation is CASSQDSNMKTEAFF.

This clonotype was seen once. A read error is possible here, since a much larger clone lies one base away. The chain carries TRBV7-9 and TRBJ2-1; D gene unclear. Germline V gene sequence: CDR1 SEHNR, CDR2 FQNEAQ (reference sequence). The V gene lost 4 bases and the J gene lost 7 bases, with 11 bases spanning the gap. CDR3 length: 13 amino acids. CDR3: CASSSRYSNEQFF. DNA of the CDR3: TGTGCCAGCAGCTCCCGATATAGTAATGAGCAGTTCTTC.

A word on this clonotype: Lacking the conserved final phenylalanine or tryptophan, this CDR3 likely reflects a read error. The chain is built from TRBV12-3 or TRBV12-4 and TRBJ2-5, with D uncertain. The CDR3 spans 13 residues. Trimming removed 6 bases from V and 2 bases from J, with 10 bases in between. The CDR3 is CASRLRIQETQYL. The CDR3 bases are TGTGCCAGCAGACTAAGGATTCAAGAGACCCAGTACTTA.

The count of this clonotype is one. One base away lies a much larger clone, so this may be a sequencing read error. The chain employs TRBV20-1 and TRBJ2-7; D call uncertain. V lost 2 bases and J lost 2, with 7 bases in between. The CDR3 length is 12 residues. The germline CDR1 and CDR2 sequences are DFQATT and SNEGSKA (reference sequence). Written as DNA, the CDR3 is TGCAGTGCTAGACGCCTGCCCTACGAGCAGTACTTC. The encoded protein is CSARRLPYEQYF.

This clonotype was observed many times. J is TRBJ1-5 and V is TRBV28; the D is unclear. The ends were cut back, 1 base at V and 4 bases at J, with 8 bases in the middle. The CDR3 consists of 14 residues. The germline CDR1 and CDR2 sequences are MDHEN and SYDVKM. The CDR3: CASSLSYSNQPQHF. The CDR3 coding sequence is TGTGCCAGCAGTTTATCTTACAGTAATCAGCCCCAGCATTTT.

The chain carries TRBV7-9 and TRBJ2-7; no firm D call. Germline V lookup: CDR1 SEHNR, CDR2 FQNEAQ (reference sequence). The CDR3 length is 14 residues. V dropped 0 bases and J dropped 3 bases, with 9 bases sitting between them. The chain's CDR3 is CASSLAAHVYEQYF. The CDR3 DNA sequence: TGTGCCAGCAGCTTAGCGGCACACGTCTACGAGCAGTACTTC.

The genes are TRBV19 and TRBJ1-1; TRBD1 is a possible D gene (6 bases). V was cut by 9 bases and J by 2 bases, with 13 bases left in between. The CDR3 extends over 13 amino acids. Germline V gene data show CDR1 as LNHDA and CDR2 as SQIVND (reference sequence). In DNA, the CDR3 is TGTGCCAGCTACCCGGGACAAAACACTGAAGCTTTCTTT. This sequence encodes CASYPGQNTEAFF.